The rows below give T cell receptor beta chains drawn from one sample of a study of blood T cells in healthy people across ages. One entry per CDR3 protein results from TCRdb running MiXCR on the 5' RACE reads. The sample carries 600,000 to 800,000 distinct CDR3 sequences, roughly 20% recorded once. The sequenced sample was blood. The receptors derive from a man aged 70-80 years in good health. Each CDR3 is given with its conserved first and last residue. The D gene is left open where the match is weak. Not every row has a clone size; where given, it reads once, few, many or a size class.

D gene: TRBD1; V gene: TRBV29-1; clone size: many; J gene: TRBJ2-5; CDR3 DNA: TGCAGCGTTGATCAGGGACAGGGGGTACGTGAGACCCAGTACTTC; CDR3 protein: CSVDQGQGVRETQYF
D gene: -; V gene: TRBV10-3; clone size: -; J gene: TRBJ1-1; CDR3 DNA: TGTGCCATCAGTGTTGGGGCGAACACTGAAGCTTTCTTT; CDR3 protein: CAISVGANTEAFF
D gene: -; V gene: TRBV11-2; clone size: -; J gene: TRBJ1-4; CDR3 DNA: TGTGCCAGCAGCACGTCGGGACTAACTAATGAAAAACTGTTTTTT; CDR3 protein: CASSTSGLTNEKLFF
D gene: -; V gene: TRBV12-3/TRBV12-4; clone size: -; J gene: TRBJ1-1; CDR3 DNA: TGTGCCAGCAGAGAGGGGGTGAGCACTGAAGCTTTCTTT; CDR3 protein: CASREGVSTEAFF
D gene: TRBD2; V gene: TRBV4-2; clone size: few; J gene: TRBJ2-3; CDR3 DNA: TGTGCCAGCAGCCAGGACCCCTGGGATGGACTAGCGGAGGAAAGCACAGATACGCAGTATTTT; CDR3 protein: CASSQDPWDGLAEESTDTQYF
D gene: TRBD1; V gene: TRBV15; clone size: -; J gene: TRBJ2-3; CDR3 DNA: TGTGCCACCAGCAGCAACAGGGGGCAGGCAGATACGCAGTATTTT; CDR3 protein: CATSSNRGQADTQYF
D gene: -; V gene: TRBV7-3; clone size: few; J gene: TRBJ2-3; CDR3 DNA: TGTGCCAGAGGGGGGCTGGATACGCAGTATTTT; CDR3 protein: CARGGLDTQYF
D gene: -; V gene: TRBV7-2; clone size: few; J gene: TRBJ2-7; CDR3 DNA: TGTGCCAGCAGCCTAATTACAGGAGCCTACGAGCAGTACTTC; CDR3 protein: CASSLITGAYEQYF
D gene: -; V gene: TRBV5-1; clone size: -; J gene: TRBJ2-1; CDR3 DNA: TGCGCCAGCAGCAACGGGAAGAACAATGAGCAGTTCTTC; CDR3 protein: CASSNGKNNEQFF
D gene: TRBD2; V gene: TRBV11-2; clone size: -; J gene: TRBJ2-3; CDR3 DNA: TGTGCCAGCAGCCAAGCGGGAGGCCAGGCCGATACGCAGTATTTT; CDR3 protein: CASSQAGGQADTQYF
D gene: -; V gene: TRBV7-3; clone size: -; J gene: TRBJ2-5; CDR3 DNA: TGTGCCAGCAGCTTACGACACTCGGAGACCCAGTACTTC; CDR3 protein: CASSLRHSETQYF
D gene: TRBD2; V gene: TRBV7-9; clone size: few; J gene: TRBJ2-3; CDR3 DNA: TGTGCCAGCAGCTATGGGACTAGCGACACAGATACGCAGTATTTT; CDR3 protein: CASSYGTSDTDTQYF
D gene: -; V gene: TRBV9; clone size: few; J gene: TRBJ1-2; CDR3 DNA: TGTGCCAGCAGCGTAGAAGAGGACTATGGCTACACCTTC; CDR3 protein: CASSVEEDYGYTF
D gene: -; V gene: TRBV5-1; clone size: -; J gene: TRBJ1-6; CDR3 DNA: TGCGCCAGCAGCTTGGAGGGGGGTACCTATTCACCCCTCCACTTT; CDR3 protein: CASSLEGGTYSPLHF
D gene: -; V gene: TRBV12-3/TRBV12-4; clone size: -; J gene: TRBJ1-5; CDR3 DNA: TGTGCCAGCAGTTTCAACAGGGATCAGCCCCAGCATTTT; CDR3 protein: CASSFNRDQPQHF
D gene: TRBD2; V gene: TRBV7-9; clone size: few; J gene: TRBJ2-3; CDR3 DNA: TGTGCCAGCAGTCGAACTAGCGGCCCCACAGATACGCAGTATTTT; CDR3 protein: CASSRTSGPTDTQYF
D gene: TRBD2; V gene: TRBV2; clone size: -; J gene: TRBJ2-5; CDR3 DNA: TGTGCCAGCAGTGGAGGGACGGGGGGTGTGGAGACCCAGTACTTC; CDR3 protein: CASSGGTGGVETQYF
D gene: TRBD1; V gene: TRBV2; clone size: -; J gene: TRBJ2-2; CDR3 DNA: TGTGCCACCCGTCCCGGGACAGGGAACACCGGGGAGCTGTTTTTT; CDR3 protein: CATRPGTGNTGELFF
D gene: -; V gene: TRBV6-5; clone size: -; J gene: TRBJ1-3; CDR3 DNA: TGTGCCAGCAGTTACGCCAGAACGCGGGCTGGAAACACCATATATTTT; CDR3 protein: CASSYARTRAGNTIYF
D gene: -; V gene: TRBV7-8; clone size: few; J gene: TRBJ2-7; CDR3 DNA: TGTGCCAGCAGCTTAGCGGATGGTTGGGAGTACTTC; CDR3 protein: CASSLADGWEYF